This TCR beta chain is drawn from a study of blood T cells in healthy people across ages. Then a second PCR, running roughly 7 to 11 cycles, was carried out with a sample-barcoded 5' primer and a J-beta primer mix. TCRdb used MiXCR to reprocess the 5' RACE reads, holding one entry per CDR3 protein. Of about 730,000 distinct CDR3 sequences listed, roughly 45% are singletons. The CDR3 consists of 12 residues. CDR1 is SGHRS and CDR2 is YFSETQ in the germline V gene. The V and J ends lost 5 bases and 3 bases respectively, with 9 bases between them. Sequencing was done on a sample of blood. This chain uses TRBV5-1 with TRBJ2-7, with D maybe TRBD1 (6 bases). The receptor was isolated from a woman aged 55-70 years in good health. The CDR3 bases are TGCGCCAGCAGAAGGGACAACTACGAGCAGTACTTC. Protein sequence: CASRRDNYEQYF. The variable domain in full, with the rest retrieved from reference TRBV5-1 and TRBJ2-7, is KAGVTQTPRYLIKTRGQQVTLSCSPISGHRSVSWYQQTPGQGLQFLFEYFSETQRNKGNFPGRFSGRQFSNSRSEMNVSTLELGDSALYLCASRRDNYEQYFGPGTRLTVT.